The sequence of this T cell receptor beta chain was determined in a study of T cells in Graves' hyperthyroidism and ophthalmopathy. This clonotype was observed many times. Hyperthyroidism in the patients, aged 18 to 65, was newly diagnosed and under 2 months in duration. RNA transcripts provided the source from which TCR beta CDR3 regions were amplified. First-round RT-PCR with HTBI primers amplified the TCR CDR3 region. TCRdb ran MiXCR on the multiplex PCR reads and lists one entry per CDR3 protein. The table shows 600,000 or so distinct CDR3 sequences, with just over 45% occurring only once. Germline loops: CDR1 LNHNV, CDR2 YYDKDF (reference sequence). The V gene end was trimmed by 4 bases and the J gene end by 8 bases; junction bases not matched to a gene: 6. CDR3 length equals 14 residues.

This TCR was sampled from a woman aged 18-35 years with Graves' hyperthyroidism. The chain carries TRBV15 and TRBJ1-4, with TRBD1 matching 8 bases. Source material: peripheral blood or thyroid tissue (not recorded which). The CDR3 protein is CATSTGTGLEKLFF. The CDR3 region has the DNA TGTGCCACCAGCACTGGGACAGGTTTGGAAAAACTGTTTTTT. Drawing the rest from reference TRBV15 and TRBJ1-4, the complete variable domain is DAMVIQNPRYQVTQFGKPVTLSCSQTLNHNVMYWYQQKSSQAPKLLFHYYDKDFNNEADTPDNFQSRRPNTSFCFLDIRSPGLGDTAMYLCATSTGTGLEKLFFGSGTQLSVL.